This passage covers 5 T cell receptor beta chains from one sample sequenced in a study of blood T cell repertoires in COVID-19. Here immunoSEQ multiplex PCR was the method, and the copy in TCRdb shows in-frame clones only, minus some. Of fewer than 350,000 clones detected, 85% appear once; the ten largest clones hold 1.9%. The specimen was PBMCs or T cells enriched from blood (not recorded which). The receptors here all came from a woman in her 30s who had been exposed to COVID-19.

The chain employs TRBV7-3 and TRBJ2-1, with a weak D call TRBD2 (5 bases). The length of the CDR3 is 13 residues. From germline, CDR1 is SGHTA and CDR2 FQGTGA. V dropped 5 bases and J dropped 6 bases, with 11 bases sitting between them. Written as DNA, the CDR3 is TGTGCCAGCAGCCCACTTGAGGGCAATGAGCAGTTCTTC. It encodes CASSPLEGNEQFF.

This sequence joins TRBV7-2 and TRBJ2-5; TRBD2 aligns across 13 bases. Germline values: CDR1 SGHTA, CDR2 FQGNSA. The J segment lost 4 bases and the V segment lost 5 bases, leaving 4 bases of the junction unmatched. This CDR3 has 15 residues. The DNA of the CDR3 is TGTGCCAGCAGCATAAGACTAGCGGGGGGAGAGACCCAGTACTTC. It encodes CASSIRLAGGETQYF.

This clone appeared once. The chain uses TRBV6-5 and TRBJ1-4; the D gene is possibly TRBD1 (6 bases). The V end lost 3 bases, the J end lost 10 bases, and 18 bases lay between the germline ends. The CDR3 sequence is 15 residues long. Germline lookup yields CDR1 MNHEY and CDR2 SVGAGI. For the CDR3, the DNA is TGTGCCAGCAGTTATCTTGACAGGAGGTACGGAAAACTGTTTTTT. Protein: CASSYLDRRYGKLFF.

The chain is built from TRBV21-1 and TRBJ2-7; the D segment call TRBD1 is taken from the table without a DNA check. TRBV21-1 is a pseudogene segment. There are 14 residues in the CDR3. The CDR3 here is CASSKLQGANEQYF. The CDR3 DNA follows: TGTGCCAGCAGCAAACTACAGGGGGCTAACGAGCAGTACTTC.

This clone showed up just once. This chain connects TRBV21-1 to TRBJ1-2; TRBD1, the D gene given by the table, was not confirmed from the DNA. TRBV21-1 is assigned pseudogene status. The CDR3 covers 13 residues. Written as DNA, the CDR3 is TGTGCCAGCACCAGGGGGTCCAACTATGGCTACACCTTC. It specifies CASTRGSNYGYTF.